These 13 T cell receptor beta chains were sequenced from one sample in a study of T-cell memory formation after mild COVID-19. Via MiXCR, TCRdb re-called the 5' RACE reads, giving one row per CDR3 protein. The sample lists approximately 340,000 distinct CDR3 sequences; under 15% were seen once. Sequencing was done on a sample of PBMCs or a T cell subset sorted from them (not recorded which). The receptors come from a man younger than 35 who had mild COVID-19 (a few samples of this study predate the infection). Cell type and time point are not known.

The chain links TRBV4-1 to TRBJ2-7; D tentatively fits TRBD1 or TRBD2 (5 bases each). Germline CDR1 reads MGHRA; CDR2 reads YSYEKL. This CDR3 has 14 amino acids. Trimming cost V 8 bases and J 5 bases, with 19 bases left between them. The CDR3 sequence is CASGAEDPRDEQYF. CDR3 DNA sequence: TGCGCCAGCGGCGCGGAGGACCCCAGGGACGAGCAGTACTTC.

The genes are TRBV12-3 or TRBV12-4 and TRBJ1-1; D remains unclear. The CDR3 has 14 amino acids. Trimming took off 5 bases at V and 1 base at J, with 11 bases between the two ends. As DNA, the CDR3 is TGTGCCAGCAGTGCCAACACGGGGAACACTGAAGCTTTCTTT. It codes for CASSANTGNTEAFF.

The V call is TRBV29-1, the J call TRBJ1-3; D not certain. The CDR3 extends over 12 amino acids. The ends were cut back, 0 bases at V and 4 bases at J, with 4 bases in the middle. Germline CDR1 and CDR2: SQVTM and ANQGSEA. The CDR3 loop is CSVEDRGNTIYF. CDR3 nucleotide sequence: TGCAGCGTTGAAGACAGGGGAAACACCATATATTTT.

The gene calls are TRBV20-1 and TRBJ1-1; unclear D gene. CDR3 length: 13 residues. V lost 5 bases and J 0 bases, leaving 10 bases between the germline ends. Germline loops: CDR1 DFQATT, CDR2 SNEGSKA (reference sequence). CDR3 sequence: CSAGARMNTEAFF. CDR3 bases: TGCAGTGCTGGCGCCCGAATGAACACTGAAGCTTTCTTT.

This clonotype appeared a few times. The chain is built from TRBV7-9 and TRBJ2-7; tentative D call: TRBD1 (5 bases). V lost 5 bases, J lost 2 bases, and 19 bases lay in between. The germline gives CDR1 SEHNR, CDR2 FQNEAQ (reference sequence). The CDR3 totals 16 residues. The CDR3 coding sequence is TGTGCCAGCAGCCCGATCGCCGACAGAATCCCCTACGAGCAGTACTTC. Its translation: CASSPIADRIPYEQYF. Drawing the rest from reference TRBV7-9 and TRBJ2-7, the complete variable domain is DTGVSQNPRHKITKRGQNVTFRCDPISEHNRLYWYRQTLGQGPEFLTYFQNEAQLEKSRLLSDRFSAERPKGSFSTLEIQRTEQGDSAMYLCASSPIADRIPYEQYFGPGTRLTVT.

The V call is TRBV29-1, the J call TRBJ2-5; D is perhaps TRBD1 or TRBD2 (7 bases each). Germline V gives CDR1 SQVTM, CDR2 ANQGSEA. CDR3 size: 14 residues. The ends were cut back, 0 bases at V and 5 bases at J, with 13 bases in the middle. CDR3 bases: TGCAGCGTTGAAGAGGCAGGGGGAGGGGAGACCCAGTACTTC. Its protein is CSVEEAGGGETQYF. The variable domain in full, with the rest retrieved from reference TRBV29-1 and TRBJ2-5, is SAVISQKPSRDICQRGTSLTIQCQVDSQVTMMFWYRQQPGQSLTLIATANQGSEATYESGFVIDKFPISRPNLTFSTLTVSNMSPEDSSIYLCSVEEAGGGETQYFGPGTRLLVL.

The V call is TRBV15, the J call TRBJ2-3; unclear D gene. Germline V gene lookup returns CDR1 LNHNV and CDR2 YYDKDF (reference sequence). The CDR3 length is 16 residues. Deletions cut 0 bases from V and 0 bases from J, with 10 bases between. The CDR3: CATSRELRASTDTQYF. DNA for the CDR3: TGTGCCACCAGCAGAGAGTTGAGAGCTAGCACAGATACGCAGTATTTT.

This clonotype has a handful of counts. The chain carries TRBV7-2 and TRBJ1-1, with no clear D. The V gene's germline CDR1 is SGHTA and CDR2 FQGNSA. The CDR3 is 14 residues long. The V end was cut by 0 bases, the J end by 0 bases, with 5 bases between. The CDR3 bases are TGTGCCAGCAGCTTAGCGTCTATGAACACTGAAGCTTTCTTT. It specifies CASSLASMNTEAFF.

The sample holds one count of this clonotype. V is TRBV10-2 and J is TRBJ2-3; D may be TRBD2 (6 bases). Germline V gene data show CDR1 as WSHSY and CDR2 as SAAADI. The CDR3 runs to 15 residues. Trimming removed 6 bases at V and 1 base at J, with 14 bases between. This CDR3 reads CASSIGTGGTDTQYF. CDR3 sequence (DNA): TGCGCCAGCAGCATAGGGACTGGAGGCACAGATACGCAGTATTTT.

The rearrangement links TRBV11-2 to TRBJ1-5; no definite D call. The CDR3 covers 14 residues. In germline, CDR1 is SGHAT, CDR2 FQNNGV. The V end was cut by 5 bases, the J end by 5 bases, with 13 bases between. The CDR3 sequence: CASSPGPADQPQHF. The CDR3 DNA sequence: TGTGCCAGCAGCCCGGGCCCGGCGGATCAGCCCCAGCATTTT.

The chain uses TRBV27 and TRBJ2-1, with 7 positions matching TRBD2. V was clipped by 3 bases and J by 10 bases; unmatched bases: 3. The germline CDR1 and CDR2 sequences are MNHEY and SMNVEV (reference sequence). CDR3 length equals 12 residues. The CDR3 here is CASSFSGNEQFF. CDR3 DNA: TGTGCCAGCAGTTTCAGCGGGAACGAGCAGTTCTTC.

Written as DNA, the CDR3 is TGCAGGGGTCCCGTCGGATTACCCGGCTACACCTTC. It encodes CRGPVGLPGYTF. The rearrangement links TRBV20-1 to TRBJ1-2, with D hard to call. The CDR3 extends over 12 amino acids. Germline V gene sequence: CDR1 DFQATT, CDR2 SNEGSKA (reference sequence).

Written as DNA, the CDR3 is TGTGCCAGCAGCCAAGTTGGCAGAGGAGATCGCACAGATACGCAGTATTTT. Amino acids: CASSQVGRGDRTDTQYF. V gene TRBV4-2 combines with J gene TRBJ2-3; D is uncertain. With 1 base removed from V and 1 base from J, the gap between germline ends came to 15 bases. CDR3 length: 17 amino acids. Germline V CDR1 and CDR2: LGHNA, YNFKEQ.